This T cell receptor (beta chain) derives from a study of regulatory T cells in long-lasting Graves disease. Arm-PCR of CDR3 regions and iRepertoire HTBI primers were the basis on which TCR beta libraries were built. Per the original methods: Identification of gene segments yielded some 62 TRBV and about 15 TRBJ across samples. Using its own MiXCR run on the multiplex PCR reads, TCRdb lists one record per CDR3 protein. For this entry, the V and J calls and clone size follow TCRdb and not the study's own pipeline. The repertoire holds roughly 420,000 distinct CDR3 sequences, with roughly 16% as singletons. General study findings and limits: New patients shared fewer public clonotypes (about 1,000) than persistent patients did (about 3,000). Less diverse TCR repertoires were seen in persistent Graves' patients than in newly diagnosed ones.

This clonotype was found a few times. Antigen unknown. With 5 bases removed from V and 0 bases from J, the gap between germline ends came to 8 bases. The CDR3 extends over 14 amino acids. CDR1 is MNHNS, CDR2 SASEGT, per germline. Time point of the sample: newly diagnosed GD, antithyroid drugs for less than 3 months. PBMCs were the source of the RNA used for TCR sequencing. V gene TRBV6-1 combines with J gene TRBJ2-1; no clear D. This receptor was obtained from a female donor with Graves disease. Sequencing was performed on peripheral blood mononuclear cells (PBMCs), taken at new diagnosis, from a patient treated with antithyroid drugs. CDR3 region: CASSTPASYNEQFF. CDR3 DNA sequence: TGTGCCAGCAGTACTCCCGCCTCCTACAATGAGCAGTTCTTC.